Reported below is one T cell receptor beta chain. Its antigen is unknown. This specimen comes from a study of STAT5B mutations in CD4+ large granular lymphocyte leukemia. In the original processing: A productive frequency of 2.59 x 10-5 was the lowest detectable. Clones were sequenced by immunoSEQ multiplex PCR, and TCRdb holds only the in-frame ones, with some missing. Clonal size and the V and J genes are those of that table, whereas D and trimming came from the DNA. The table has about 35,000 clones, over 60% seen once. Findings of the study overall: TRBV06-family usage was enriched in top patient clones (8/27) versus controls (2/35). No patients shared main leukemic clonotypes, though roughly 27% appeared at low frequency elsewhere. Patient CD4-sorted repertoires stayed more clonal than healthy ones after leukemic-clone removal.

The CDR3 spans 19 residues. CDR1 is SQVTM and CDR2 is ANQGSEA in the germline V gene. Trimming cost V 4 bases and J 6 bases; bases outside gene matches: 26. Input material: CD4+ T cells from blood buffy coats. The V and J genes are TRBV29-1 and TRBJ2-7; 8 bases map to TRBD2. The receptor's source is a human donor in good health. The CDR3 bases are TGCAGCGTTGGGCCATCCCCCGGGACTAGATCCCCCGTAGACTCCGAGCAGTACTTC. It is translated as CSVGPSPGTRSPVDSEQYF.